This TCR beta chain was documented in a study of cytomegalovirus exposure and HLA in healthy donors. Study at large: Early released data had about 80 million unique TCRs, all coming from HLA-typed donors.

Remarks on this clone: Its specificity is unknown.

Primers included in the PCR were 60 Vbeta and 13 Jbeta primers. Repertoires were generated with immunoSEQ multiplex PCR, while TCRdb's copy carries only in-frame clones and drops some. Among about 98,000 clones listed, under 75% were seen once. Study outcomes and limitations: In a later analysis, specific HLA alleles were associated with approximately 16,000 TCR beta sequences at a 0.05 false discovery rate. Most TCR beta V segments were productive about 87% or about 30% of the time in an earlier analysis.

The sequenced material came from PBMCs. The TCR was taken from a female donor in good health and CMV-seronegative.

This CDR3 is CASSSGTGQGGYEQYF. The CDR3 coding sequence is TGTGCCAGCAGTTCAGGAACGGGACAGGGGGGTTACGAGCAGTACTTC. The chain combines TRBV6-5 with TRBJ2-7, with 11 positions matching TRBD1. This CDR3 region has 16 residues. Germline assignment: CDR1 MNHEY and CDR2 SVGAGI. With V trimmed by 4 bases and J by 4 bases, 9 bases remained unmatched.